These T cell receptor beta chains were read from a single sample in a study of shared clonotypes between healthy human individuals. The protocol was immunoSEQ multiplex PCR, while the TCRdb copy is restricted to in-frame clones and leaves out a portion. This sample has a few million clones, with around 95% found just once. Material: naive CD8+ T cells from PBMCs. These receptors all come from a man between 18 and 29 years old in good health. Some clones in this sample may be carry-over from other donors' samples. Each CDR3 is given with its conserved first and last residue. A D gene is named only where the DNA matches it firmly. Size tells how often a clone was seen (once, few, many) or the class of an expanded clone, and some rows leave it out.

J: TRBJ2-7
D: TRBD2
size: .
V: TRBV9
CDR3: CASSVGRGLAAEQYF
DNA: TGTGCCAGCAGCGTAGGGAGAGGACTAGCGGCGGAGCAGTACTTC

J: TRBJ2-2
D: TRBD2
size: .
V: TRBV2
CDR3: CASGLTSGRSFGELFF
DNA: TGTGCCAGCGGCCTAACTAGCGGGAGGTCTTTCGGGGAGCTGTTTTTT

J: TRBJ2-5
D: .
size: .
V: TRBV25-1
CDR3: CASSVGGETQYF
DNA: TGTGCCAGCAGTGTAGGGGGAGAGACCCAGTACTTC

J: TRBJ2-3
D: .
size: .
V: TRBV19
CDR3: CASSIGPEEGDTQYF
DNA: TGTGCCAGTAGTATAGGCCCCGAGGAAGGCGATACGCAGTATTTT

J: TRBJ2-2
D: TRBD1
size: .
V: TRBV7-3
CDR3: CASSFSGGNAGELFF
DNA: TGTGCCAGCAGCTTTTCAGGGGGCAATGCCGGGGAGCTGTTTTTT

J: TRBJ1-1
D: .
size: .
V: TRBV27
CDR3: CASSLHRTYEAFF
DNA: TGTGCCAGCAGTTTACACAGGACGTATGAAGCTTTCTTT

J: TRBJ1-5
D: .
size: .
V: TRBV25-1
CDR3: CASSDRRSNQPQHF
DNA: TGTGCCAGCAGTGACAGGAGAAGCAATCAGCCCCAGCATTTT

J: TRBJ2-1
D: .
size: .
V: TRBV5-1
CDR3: CASSLAQGFYNEQFF
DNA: TGCGCCAGCAGCTTGGCGCAGGGGTTCTACAATGAGCAGTTCTTC

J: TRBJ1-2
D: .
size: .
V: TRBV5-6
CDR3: CASSLESPTNYGYTF
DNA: TGTGCCAGCAGCTTGGAAAGTCCTACTAACTATGGCTACACCTTC

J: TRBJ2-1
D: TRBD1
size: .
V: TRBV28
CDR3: CASSSTGTEQFF
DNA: TGTGCCAGCAGTTCGACAGGGACTGAGCAGTTCTTC

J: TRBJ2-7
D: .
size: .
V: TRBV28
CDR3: CASSGGTVTYEQYF
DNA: TGTGCCAGCAGTGGTGGGACTGTTACCTACGAGCAGTACTTC

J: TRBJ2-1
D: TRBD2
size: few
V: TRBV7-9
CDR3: CASRVTSGREPYNEQFF
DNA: TGTGCCAGCAGGGTAACTAGCGGGAGGGAACCCTACAATGAGCAGTTCTTC

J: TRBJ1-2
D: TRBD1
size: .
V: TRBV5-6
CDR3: CASSLVPGGADGYTF
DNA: TGTGCCAGCAGCTTGGTGCCAGGGGGCGCAGATGGCTACACCTTC

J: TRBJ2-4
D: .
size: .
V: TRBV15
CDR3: CATSRASGRTKNIQYF
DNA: TGTGCCACCAGCAGAGCGTCAGGGAGAACCAAAAACATTCAGTACTTC

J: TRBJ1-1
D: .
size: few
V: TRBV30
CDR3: CAWNWGGTEAFF
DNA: TGTGCCTGGAATTGGGGGGGCACTGAAGCTTTCTTT

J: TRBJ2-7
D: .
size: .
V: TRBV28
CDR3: CASSFRSSLSYEQYF
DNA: TGTGCCAGCAGCTTCCGTAGTTCATTGTCCTACGAGCAGTACTTC

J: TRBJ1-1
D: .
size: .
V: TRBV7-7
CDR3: CASSLNANTEAFF
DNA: TGTGCCAGCAGCTTAAACGCGAACACTGAAGCTTTCTTT

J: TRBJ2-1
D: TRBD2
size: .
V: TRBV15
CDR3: CATSRDRRDYSYNEQFF
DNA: TGTGCCACCAGCAGAGATAGGAGGGACTACTCCTACAATGAGCAGTTCTTC

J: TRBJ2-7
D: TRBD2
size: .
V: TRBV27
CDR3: CASSLFSGEREGFNEQYF
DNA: TGTGCCAGCAGTTTATTCTCTGGCGAGCGGGAGGGGTTCAACGAGCAGTACTTC

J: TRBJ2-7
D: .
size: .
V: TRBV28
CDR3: CASSRGEQYF
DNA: TGTGCCAGCAGTAGGGGGGAGCAGTACTTC

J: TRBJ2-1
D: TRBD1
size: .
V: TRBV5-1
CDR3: CASSFTQGAYNEQFF
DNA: TGCGCCAGCAGCTTCACACAGGGGGCCTACAATGAGCAGTTCTTC

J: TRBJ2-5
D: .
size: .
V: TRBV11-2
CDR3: CASSPRLEVKTQETQYF
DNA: TGTGCCAGCAGCCCTAGGCTGGAGGTGAAAACCCAAGAGACCCAGTACTTC

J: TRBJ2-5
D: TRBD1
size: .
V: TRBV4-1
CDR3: CASSQAGQGLLETQYF
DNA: TGCGCCAGCAGCCAAGCCGGACAGGGTCTTTTGGAGACCCAGTACTTC

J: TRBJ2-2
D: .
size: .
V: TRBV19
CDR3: CASSIWGQGTGELFF
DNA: TGTGCCAGTAGTATTTGGGGGCAGGGCACCGGGGAGCTGTTTTTT

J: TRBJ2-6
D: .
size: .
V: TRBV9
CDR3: CASSVEGRGANVLTF
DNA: TGTGCCAGCAGCGTAGAGGGGCGTGGGGCCAACGTCCTGACTTTC

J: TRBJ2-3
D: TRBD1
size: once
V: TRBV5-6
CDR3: CASSPGQGERSTQYF
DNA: TGTGCCAGCAGTCCCGGACAGGGAGAACGGAGTACGCAGTATTTT

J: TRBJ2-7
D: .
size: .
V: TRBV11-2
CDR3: CASSLWHRDGESEQYF
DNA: TGTGCCAGCAGCTTATGGCACCGGGACGGGGAGTCCGAGCAGTACTTC

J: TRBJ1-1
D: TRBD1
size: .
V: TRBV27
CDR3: CASSPGTGGVFFAFF
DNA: TGTGCCAGCAGTCCCGGGACAGGGGGCGTTTTTTTCGCTTTCTTT

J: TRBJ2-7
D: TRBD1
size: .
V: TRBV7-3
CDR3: CASSPGTGLAYEQYF
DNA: TGTGCCAGCAGCCCCGGGACAGGATTAGCCTACGAGCAGTACTTC

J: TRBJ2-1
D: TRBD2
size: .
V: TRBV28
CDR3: CASSLGGYSYNEQFF
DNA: TGTGCCAGCAGTTTGGGGGGGTACTCCTACAATGAGCAGTTCTTC

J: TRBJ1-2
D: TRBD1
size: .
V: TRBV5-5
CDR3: CASSHRDSWNYGYTF
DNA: TGTGCCAGCAGCCATCGGGACAGTTGGAACTATGGCTACACCTTC

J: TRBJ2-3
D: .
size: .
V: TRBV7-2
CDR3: CASSLDHVDTQYF
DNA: TGTGCCAGCAGCTTAGATCACGTAGATACGCAGTATTTT